Sequencing of this T cell receptor beta chain was carried out in a study of a mutant IDH1 vaccine in newly diagnosed glioma (dated by TCRdb to the early 2020s). Background on the whole study: Vaccination started 4-6 weeks after radiotherapy alone, or was given together with temozolomide cycles in the groups whose treatment included chemotherapy. The roughly 32 treated patients were 62.5% male and approximately 40% female, with a mean age of around 40 years. Before enrollment, patients had received standard therapy of radiotherapy alone, temozolomide alone, or radiochemotherapy with temozolomide; most received the combination. The week-35 safety follow-up took place at visit V12, and the week-47 end of study took place at visit V13. Peripheral blood was collected at six visits: V03 (baseline), V05, V07, V10, V12 and V13. Longitudinal TCRB deep sequencing was done for about two dozen treated patients, wherever samples were available for exploratory analyses.

Comments on this clone: Its antigen remains undetermined. No base quality values were provided; no much bigger clone lies one nucleotide off.

In the paper's terms, the time point label means: week 35, safety follow-up. Each vaccine dose, consisting of 300 ug of a 20-mer mutant IDH1 peptide in Montanide, was administered subcutaneously with topical imiquimod. Patients were given eight vaccinations, in weeks 1, 3, 5, 7, 11, 15, 19 and 23, which matched visits V03 through V10. The donors had newly diagnosed IDH1-mutant astrocytomas of WHO grade 3 or 4 that showed loss of nuclear ATRX. The samples were drawn from NOA16, a multicentre, single-arm, open-label phase I trial in Germany that tested a mutant IDH1 peptide vaccine in humans for the first time. Genomic DNA for TCRB sequencing was extracted from EDTA blood using the DNeasy Blood and Tissue Kit. The method was the immunoSEQ multiplex PCR assay. The hsTCRB Kit was used according to the manufacturer's protocol to amplify rearranged TCR beta chain sequences. An Illumina MiSeq was used to sequence the TCRB libraries. Turning to the authors' computational methods: The kit vendor's proprietary platform handled demultiplexing, trimming and gene mapping. In TCRdb, the immuneACCESS table is reduced to in-frame sequences with V and J assigned. These tables do not hold every clone; where another copy was compared, an unresolved V gene accounts for under half, and the others remain unexplained. Clonal size and the V and J genes are those of that table, whereas D and trimming came from the DNA. The sample includes 34,000 or so clones, with more than 75% observed a single time. Approximately 11% of the sample is taken by the ten largest.

The CDR3 covers 15 residues, taking in both the cysteine and the phenylalanine. The sequence is cut down to CDR3 DNA, 45 bases in frame from base 1. From the germline V gene (reference sequence), CDR1 is LNHDA and CDR2 is SQIVND. V is clipped by 7 bases and J by 8 bases, and the sequence between their germline boundaries is 20 bases long. The research as a whole found: Vaccine-induced immune responses across multiple MHC alleles were detected in approximately 94% of patients. PBMC samples for TCRB deep sequencing were selected based on availability. The authors stated that sample limitations prevented analyses of patient blood samples from being reproduced. Changes in the top peripheral T cell clonotypes picked up by TCRB sequencing did not appear to be linked to pseudoprogression.

This clonotype originated in a woman aged 40 to 49 with glioma. The source material was PBMCs, sampled from a glioma patient whose treatment included an IDH1 peptide vaccine. Recombination connected TRBV19 to TRBJ1-4; the D gene is perhaps TRBD1, on 5 matching bases. The base sequence is TGTGCCAGTAATGATCCCCCAGGGAGCGGAGAAAAACTGTTTTTT. This yields the protein CASNDPPGSGEKLFF.